This T cell receptor (beta chain) was recovered during a study of T cell repertoires in cytomegalovirus infection. Background on the study: The authors relied on CMV epitopes, both recently identified HLA-C-restricted and well-studied HLA-B-restricted. The public TCR beta signatures pointed to both CMV infection and matching HLA type.

The germline V gene encodes CDR1 MDHEN and CDR2 SYDVKM. V lost 3 bases and J 7 bases, leaving 9 bases between the germline ends. CDR3 length: 12 amino acids. TCRdb recomputed calls from the reads with MiXCR, one row per CDR3 protein. The sample consists of approximately 310,000 distinct CDR3 sequences, just under 25% of them appearing once. Study conclusions and caveats: Summed frequency of shared TCR beta families picked out CMV carriers who also had the relevant HLA.

As regards this clonotype: What it binds is not known.

The input for sequencing was cultured PBMCs, taken from culture after CMV antigen stimulation. This clonotype was obtained from a human donor in good health (CMV status not recorded). Some clones in this sample may be carry-over from other donors' samples. The V gene is TRBV28, the J gene TRBJ1-2; D is undetermined. The CDR3 DNA reads TGTGCCAGCAGTTTGAGATGGCGTGGCTACACCTTC. Translating gives CASSLRWRGYTF.